This entry concerns a single TCR beta chain. Mismatch with germline at one junction end may stem from a read error. This sample was taken from a study of T-cell reconstitution after alpha-beta-depleted transplantation in children. From germline, CDR1 is KGHSH and CDR2 LQKENI. The CDR3 extends over 13 amino acids. It was with unique molecular identifiers that the TCRbeta library was prepared. MiXCR was run by TCRdb on the PCR reads, yielding one entry per CDR3 protein. The profile covers around 480,000 distinct CDR3 sequences, with approximately 29% appearing a single time and more than 2% taken by the ten largest.

The clonotype was recovered from a human donor who donated a stem cell graft to a child with aplastic anemia. The V call is TRBV18, the J call TRBJ1-3, with unresolved D. The sample here was PBMCs from the stem cell graft donor, taken from the stem cell graft. The CDR3 bases are TGTGCCAGCTCACCCGGACCTGGGAACACCATATATTTT. Translated, it gives CASSPGPGNTIYF.